A single sample gave rise to the 27 T cell receptor beta chains below, sequenced in a study of blood T cell repertoires in COVID-19. Profiling relied on immunoSEQ multiplex PCR, and the TCRdb table lists in-frame clones only, not all of them. The sample records about 380,000 clones, 88% being singletons. Specimen: PBMCs or T cells enriched from blood (not recorded which). The receptors here all came from a woman aged 18-30 years who had recovered from COVID-19.

V and J are TRBV9 and TRBJ2-3, with 8 nucleotides matching TRBD1. The V gene's germline CDR1 is SGDLS and CDR2 YYNGEE. The length of the CDR3 is 16 residues. Losses at the gene ends were 0 bases for V and 3 bases for J; bases not matched to a gene: 6. The CDR3 nucleotides read TGTGCCAGCAGCGTAGAGATGGGGGACAGGACAGATACGCAGTATTTT. It encodes CASSVEMGDRTDTQYF.

The V gene is TRBV5-4, the J gene TRBJ2-3, with 9 nucleotides matching TRBD2. Germline assignment: CDR1 SGHNT and CDR2 YYREEE (reference sequence). V trimming: 2 bases; J trimming: 5 bases; junction bases outside the gene matches: 9. The CDR3 spans 16 residues. CDR3 residues: CASSLLAGGPKDTQYF. As DNA, the CDR3 is TGTGCCAGCAGCTTACTGGCGGGGGGGCCAAAAGATACGCAGTATTTT.

This chain uses TRBV19 with TRBJ2-7; D remains ambiguous. The CDR3 runs 11 residues. With 5 bases removed from V and 3 bases from J, the gap between germline ends came to 5 bases. Germline assignment: CDR1 LNHDA and CDR2 SQIVND (reference sequence). The CDR3 protein is CASSSHYEQYF. In nucleotides, the CDR3 is TGTGCCAGTAGTTCCCACTACGAGCAGTACTTC.

The chain combines TRBV7-9 with TRBJ1-2; no reliable D call. CDR1 is SEHNR and CDR2 is FQNEAQ in the germline V gene (reference sequence). The ends were cut back, 2 bases at V and 6 bases at J, with 4 bases in the middle. CDR3 length: 11 amino acids. The CDR3 bases are TGTGCCAGCAGCTTATCGGATGGCTACACCTTC. It is translated as CASSLSDGYTF.

The chain links TRBV27 to TRBJ1-2, with TRBD1 as a possible D gene (6 bases). V lost 3 bases and J lost 3, with 14 bases in between. The length of the CDR3 is 15 residues. CDR1 is MNHEY, CDR2 SMNVEV, per germline (reference sequence). The CDR3 here is CASSFSGTPDYGYTF. The CDR3 DNA is TGTGCCAGCAGTTTCTCCGGGACACCTGACTATGGCTACACCTTC.

This clone was seen once. The chain combines TRBV10-3 with TRBJ2-7; TRBD2 might be the D (6 bases). The ends were cut back, 4 bases at V and 3 bases at J, with 16 bases in the middle. The CDR3 loop spans 15 amino acids. Germline V gives CDR1 ENHRY, CDR2 SYGVKD. The CDR3 here is CAISGAASALYEQYF. The CDR3 nucleotides read TGTGCCATCAGTGGGGCGGCTAGCGCACTCTACGAGCAGTACTTC.

The chain combines TRBV6-6 with TRBJ1-5; D perhaps matches TRBD1 (5 bases). The V end lost 4 bases, the J end lost 3 bases, and 7 bases lay between the germline ends. CDR3 size: 13 residues. The germline V gene encodes CDR1 MNHNY and CDR2 SVGAGI (reference sequence). CDR3 coding DNA: TGTGCCAGCAGTTCGACAGACAATCAGCCCCAGCATTTT. This encodes CASSSTDNQPQHF.

The chain employs TRBV19 and TRBJ1-4; tentative D call: TRBD1 (6 bases). Germline CDR1 is LNHDA and CDR2 is SQIVND (reference sequence). The CDR3 spans 14 residues. V shed 7 bases and J shed 1 base, with 10 bases lying between them. The DNA for the CDR3 is TGTGCCAGTATGCGGGGGCGAACTAATGAAAAACTGTTTTTT. It codes for CASMRGRTNEKLFF.

The J gene is TRBJ2-1, the V gene TRBV9, with 7 bases fitting TRBD1. Trimming cost V 0 bases and J 2 bases; bases outside gene matches: 2. Germline values: CDR1 SGDLS, CDR2 YYNGEE. The CDR3 loop spans 15 amino acids. CDR3 DNA sequence: TGTGCCAGCAGCGTAGGAACAGGGGCCTACAATGAGCAGTTCTTC. Translated, it gives CASSVGTGAYNEQFF.

J is TRBJ1-5 and V is TRBV10-3, with TRBD1 matching 8 bases. There are 15 residues in the CDR3. Unmatched junction bases numbered 9, after V lost 5 bases and J lost 6 bases. Germline-derived CDR1 and CDR2 are ENHRY and SYGVKD. CDR3 sequence (DNA): TGTGCCATCAGTAAAGGACAGGGTTGGGGTCAGCCCCAGCATTTT. Translating gives CAISKGQGWGQPQHF.

J is TRBJ1-2 and V is TRBV20-1; D ambiguous. The CDR3 totals 11 residues. The germline V and J ends were trimmed by 6 bases and 4 bases, with 9 bases remaining between them. Germline CDR1 and CDR2: DFQATT and SNEGSKA (reference sequence). The CDR3 spells CSAEPFYGYTF. CDR3 coding DNA: TGCAGTGCAGAGCCTTTCTATGGCTACACCTTC.

This chain connects TRBV6-5 to TRBJ2-7, with D maybe TRBD1 (6 bases). This CDR3 is built from 13 residues. V lost 5 bases, J lost 6 bases, and 14 bases lay in between. Germline lookup yields CDR1 MNHEY and CDR2 SVGAGI. CDR3 bases: TGTGCCAGCAGTCAACAGGGATCCGGCGAGCAGTACTTC. Amino acids: CASSQQGSGEQYF.

A single count supports this clone. The chain couples TRBV2 to TRBJ2-5, with TRBD1 identical over 8 bases. Germline CDR1 and CDR2: SNHLY and FYNNEI. V lost 0 bases to trimming and J lost 3 bases; unmatched junction nucleotides: 3. There are 15 residues in the CDR3. The CDR3 reads CASSEARTGKETQYF. Here the CDR3 DNA reads TGTGCCAGCAGTGAAGCGAGGACAGGGAAAGAGACCCAGTACTTC.

This clone was observed a handful of times. The CDR3 region has the DNA TGTGCCAGCCGTCCCGGTTGGAATCAGCCCCAGCATTTT. Amino acid sequence: CASRPGWNQPQHF. This chain links TRBV27 with TRBJ1-5, with D unclear. Looked up from germline, CDR1 is MNHEY and CDR2 is SMNVEV (reference sequence). V lost 8 bases, J lost 4 bases, and 12 bases lay in between. The CDR3 spans 13 residues.

The chain carries TRBV5-1 and TRBJ2-5; D perhaps matches TRBD1 (6 bases). Trimming stripped 5 bases from V and 5 bases from J, with 19 bases between. Germline V gene sequence: CDR1 SGHRS, CDR2 YFSETQ. The CDR3 has 15 residues. CDR3 residues: CASSPGTQKWETQYF. In DNA, the CDR3 is TGCGCCAGCAGTCCCGGGACACAAAAATGGGAGACCCAGTACTTC.

The V and J genes are TRBV27 and TRBJ1-1; D is possibly TRBD1 (5 bases). CDR3 length: 15 amino acids. With 3 bases removed from V and 2 bases from J, the gap between germline ends came to 13 bases. Germline assignment: CDR1 MNHEY and CDR2 SMNVEV (reference sequence). The CDR3 region is CASSFQVGGNTEAFF. The CDR3 DNA follows: TGTGCCAGCAGTTTCCAAGTGGGGGGAAACACTGAAGCTTTCTTT.

This clone was counted once. The rearrangement joins TRBV9 to TRBJ1-2; tentatively, D is TRBD1 (6 bases). CDR3 length: 16 residues. Deletions cut 4 bases from V and 3 bases from J, with 19 bases between. Per the germline V gene, CDR1 is SGDLS and CDR2 is YYNGEE. In nucleotides, the CDR3 is TGTGCCAGCAGCCCCCCTCTGGGGGGGGCGGACTATGGCTACACCTTC. Residues: CASSPPLGGADYGYTF. The full variable domain, with the rest looked up from reference TRBV9 and TRBJ1-2, is DSGVTQTPKHLITATGQRVTLRCSPRSGDLSVYWYQQSLDQGLQFLIQYYNGEERAKGNILERFSAQQFPDLHSELNLSSLELGDSALYFCASSPPLGGADYGYTFGSGTRLTVV.

The V and J genes are TRBV6-5 and TRBJ1-1; unclear D gene. Trimming cost V 7 bases and J 7 bases, with 16 bases left between them. This CDR3 has 13 residues. The V gene's germline CDR1 is MNHEY and CDR2 SVGAGI. The chain's CDR3 is CASTGTVSGEAFF. In DNA form, the CDR3 reads TGTGCCAGCACCGGAACAGTTAGTGGTGAAGCTTTCTTT.

J is TRBJ2-2 and V is TRBV4-1; 8 bases align to TRBD2. The junction had 5 bases not matched to a gene; V was cut back by 4 bases and J by 7 bases. Germline V gives CDR1 MGHRA, CDR2 YSYEKL. The CDR3 extends over 14 amino acids. CDR3 nucleotides: TGCGCCAGCAGCCTGAATCGGGAGGGCGGGGAGCTGTTTTTT. Translating gives CASSLNREGGELFF.

The chain's CDR3 is CASSYGTGGSGANVLTF. The CDR3 DNA reads as TGTGCCAGCAGTTATGGGACAGGGGGGTCTGGGGCCAACGTCCTGACTTTC. The chain recombines TRBV6-2 or TRBV6-3 with TRBJ2-6; 11 bases map to TRBD1. The trim removed 3 bases at V and 1 base at J, leaving 2 bases unmatched. This CDR3 is built from 17 residues. The germline CDR1 and CDR2 sequences are MNHEY and SVGEGT.

V is TRBV7-2 and J is TRBJ1-2; D is perhaps TRBD1 (6 bases). The CDR3 is 16 amino acids. CDR1 and CDR2 from the germline V gene are SGHTA and FQGNSA. The V gene lost 1 base and the J gene lost 4 bases, with 16 bases spanning the gap. The CDR3 reads CASSLVAGAVIYGYTF. In DNA form, the CDR3 reads TGTGCCAGCAGCTTAGTGGCAGGGGCCGTCATCTATGGCTACACCTTC.

The chain has TRBV6-1 and TRBJ2-7; D is uncertain. The germline V gene encodes CDR1 MNHNS and CDR2 SASEGT. The CDR3 has 12 amino acids. Trimming removed 2 bases from V and 6 bases from J, with 8 bases in between. The CDR3 nucleotides read TGTGCCAGCAGTGAACAGTTCAGCGAGCAGTACTTC. It codes for CASSEQFSEQYF.

The V call is TRBV11-2, the J call TRBJ1-4; D is uncertain. Germline lookup yields CDR1 SGHAT and CDR2 FQNNGV. V lost 6 bases and J lost 7, with 21 bases in between. The CDR3 is made up of 16 amino acids. CDR3 amino acids: CASSSPGPSLPEKLFF. CDR3 nucleotides: TGTGCCAGCAGTTCCCCGGGTCCATCTTTACCTGAAAAACTGTTTTTT.

The gene calls are TRBV7-2 and TRBJ1-1, with D uncertain. The CDR3 loop spans 14 amino acids. Germline V gives CDR1 SGHTA, CDR2 FQGNSA. V was clipped by 0 bases and J by 1 base, with 6 bases between them. The CDR3: CASSLAVRNTEAFF. The CDR3 region has the DNA TGTGCCAGCAGCTTAGCTGTCCGGAACACTGAAGCTTTCTTT.

This chain uses TRBV1 with TRBJ1-2; the table assigns TRBD1, which was not confirmed against the DNA. TRBV1 is termed a pseudogene. The CDR3 runs 15 residues. CDR3 nucleotides: TGCACCAGCAGCAATGGCAGGGGGGATAGAAATGGCTACACCTTC. Amino acid sequence: CTSSNGRGDRNGYTF.

The J gene is TRBJ2-3, the V gene TRBV24-1; the match to TRBD2 covers 16 bases. The germline V gene encodes CDR1 KGHDR and CDR2 SFDVKD. The CDR3 is made up of 18 amino acids. V lost 4 bases to trimming and J lost 0 bases; unmatched junction nucleotides: 3. The CDR3 reads CATSEGLAGGLSTDTQYF. CDR3 nucleotide sequence: TGTGCCACCAGTGAGGGACTAGCGGGGGGGTTGAGCACAGATACGCAGTATTTT.

This chain links TRBV5-4 with TRBJ2-3, with a possible D match to TRBD1 (5 bases). This CDR3 spans 14 amino acids. V lost 3 bases and J 0 bases, leaving 8 bases between the germline ends. Germline V lookup: CDR1 SGHNT, CDR2 YYREEE (reference sequence). The CDR3 is CASSWGSSTDTQYF. In DNA form, the CDR3 reads TGTGCCAGCAGCTGGGGCAGTAGCACAGATACGCAGTATTTT.